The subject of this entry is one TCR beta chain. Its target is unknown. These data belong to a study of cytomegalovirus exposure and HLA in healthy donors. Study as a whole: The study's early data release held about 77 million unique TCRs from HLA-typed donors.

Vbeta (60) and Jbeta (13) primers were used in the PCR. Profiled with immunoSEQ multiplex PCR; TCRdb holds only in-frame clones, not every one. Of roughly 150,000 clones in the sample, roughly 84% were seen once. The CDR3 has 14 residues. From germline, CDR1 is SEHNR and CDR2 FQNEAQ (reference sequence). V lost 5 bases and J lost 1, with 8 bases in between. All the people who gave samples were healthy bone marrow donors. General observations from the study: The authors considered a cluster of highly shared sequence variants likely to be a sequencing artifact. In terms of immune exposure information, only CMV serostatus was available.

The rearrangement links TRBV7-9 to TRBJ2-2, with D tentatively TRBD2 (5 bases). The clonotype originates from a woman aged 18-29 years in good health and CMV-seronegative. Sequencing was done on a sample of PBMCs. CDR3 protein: CASSAGQNTGELFF. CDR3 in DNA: TGTGCCAGCAGCGCGGGTCAGAACACCGGGGAGCTGTTTTTT.